This TCR beta chain stems from a study of shared clonotypes between healthy human individuals. Study-wide context: CD8 memory received one plate per donor, CD8 naive two, CD4 memory three and CD4 naive three.

General study findings and limits: Larger estimated richness was generally seen in naive subsets than in memory subsets.

Positive CCR7 selection of CD45RO-negative cells yielded the naive CD8 cells, and terminally differentiated effector memory CD45RA+ cells were excluded. All of the donors resided in Nashville, Tennessee, and each was a Caucasian adult. This CDR3 contains 15 residues. With V trimmed by 4 bases and J by 3 bases, 5 bases remained unmatched. Per the germline V gene, CDR1 is SGDLS and CDR2 is YYNGEE. Sorted-subset replicate PCRs used around 0.2 ug DNA, tens of thousands of T cell genomes. This table comes from immunoSEQ multiplex PCR, and its TCRdb copy is limited to in-frame clones, with some not included. The sample holds approximately 840,000 clones; 96% are singletons and the top ten take around 0.21%. Comments on this clone: Its antigen is unknown.

The source material was naive CD8+ T cells sorted from blood. The receptor was isolated from a man aged 25 to 40 in good health. This rearrangement joins TRBV9 to TRBJ2-5; the match to TRBD2 covers 11 bases. The CDR3 is CASSLMGLAEETQYF. CDR3 bases: TGTGCCAGCAGCCTTATGGGACTAGCGGAAGAGACCCAGTACTTC. Complete variable domain (other parts from reference TRBV9 and TRBJ2-5): DSGVTQTPKHLITATGQRVTLRCSPRSGDLSVYWYQQSLDQGLQFLIQYYNGEERAKGNILERFSAQQFPDLHSELNLSSLELGDSALYFCASSLMGLAEETQYFGPGTRLLVL.